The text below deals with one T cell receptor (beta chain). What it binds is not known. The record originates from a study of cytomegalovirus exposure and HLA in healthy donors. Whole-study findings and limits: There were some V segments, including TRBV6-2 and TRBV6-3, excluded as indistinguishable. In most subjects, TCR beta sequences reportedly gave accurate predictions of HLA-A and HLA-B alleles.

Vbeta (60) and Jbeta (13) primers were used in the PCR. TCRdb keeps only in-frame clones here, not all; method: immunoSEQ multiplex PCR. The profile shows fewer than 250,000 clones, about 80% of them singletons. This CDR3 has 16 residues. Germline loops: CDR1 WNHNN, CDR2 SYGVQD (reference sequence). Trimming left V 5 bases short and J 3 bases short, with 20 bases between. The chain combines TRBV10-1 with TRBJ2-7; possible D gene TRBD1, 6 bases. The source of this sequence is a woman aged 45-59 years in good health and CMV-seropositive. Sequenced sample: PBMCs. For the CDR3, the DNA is TGCGCCAGCAGTCCAAACAGGGAATTAACCCACTACGAGCAGTACTTC. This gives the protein CASSPNRELTHYEQYF.